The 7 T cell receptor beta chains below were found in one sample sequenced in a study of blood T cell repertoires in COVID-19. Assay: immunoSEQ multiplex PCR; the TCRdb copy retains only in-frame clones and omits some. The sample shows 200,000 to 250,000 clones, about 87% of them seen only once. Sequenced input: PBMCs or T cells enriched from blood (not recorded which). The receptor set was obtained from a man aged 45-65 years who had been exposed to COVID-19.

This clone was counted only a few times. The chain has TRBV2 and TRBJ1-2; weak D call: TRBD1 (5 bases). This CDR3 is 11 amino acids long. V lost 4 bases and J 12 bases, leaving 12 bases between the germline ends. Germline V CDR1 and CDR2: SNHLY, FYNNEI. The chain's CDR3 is CASSARGVHTF. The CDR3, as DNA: TGTGCCAGCAGTGCTCGGGGGGTTCACACCTTC.

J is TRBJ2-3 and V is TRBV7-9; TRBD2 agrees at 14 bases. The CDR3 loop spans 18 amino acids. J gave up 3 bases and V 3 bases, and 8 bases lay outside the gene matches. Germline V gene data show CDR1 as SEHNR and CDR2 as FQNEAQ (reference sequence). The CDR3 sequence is CASSFLTSGRVATDTQYF. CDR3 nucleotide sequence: TGTGCCAGCAGCTTTCTGACTAGCGGGAGGGTAGCGACAGATACGCAGTATTTT.

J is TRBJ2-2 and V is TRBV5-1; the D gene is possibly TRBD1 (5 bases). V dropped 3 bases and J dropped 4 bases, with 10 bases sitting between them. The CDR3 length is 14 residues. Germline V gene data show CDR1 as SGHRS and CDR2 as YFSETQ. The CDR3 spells CASSSTGSTGELFF. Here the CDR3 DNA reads TGCGCCAGCAGCTCAACAGGAAGCACCGGGGAGCTGTTTTTT.

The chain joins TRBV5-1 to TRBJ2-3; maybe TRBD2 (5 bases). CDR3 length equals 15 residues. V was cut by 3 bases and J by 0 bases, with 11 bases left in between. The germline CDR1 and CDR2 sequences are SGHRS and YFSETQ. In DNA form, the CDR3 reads TGCGCCAGCAGCTCCACGGGATACAGCACAGATACGCAGTATTTT. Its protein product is CASSSTGYSTDTQYF.

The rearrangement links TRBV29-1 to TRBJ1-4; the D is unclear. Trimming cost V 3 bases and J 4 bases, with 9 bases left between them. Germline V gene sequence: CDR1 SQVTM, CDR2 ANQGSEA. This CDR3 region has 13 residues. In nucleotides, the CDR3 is TGCAGCGTTGAGGGGAGGAATAATGAAAAACTGTTTTTT. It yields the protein CSVEGRNNEKLFF. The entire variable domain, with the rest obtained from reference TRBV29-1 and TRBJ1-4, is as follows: SAVISQKPSRDICQRGTSLTIQCQVDSQVTMMFWYRQQPGQSLTLIATANQGSEATYESGFVIDKFPISRPNLTFSTLTVSNMSPEDSSIYLCSVEGRNNEKLFFGSGTQLSVL.

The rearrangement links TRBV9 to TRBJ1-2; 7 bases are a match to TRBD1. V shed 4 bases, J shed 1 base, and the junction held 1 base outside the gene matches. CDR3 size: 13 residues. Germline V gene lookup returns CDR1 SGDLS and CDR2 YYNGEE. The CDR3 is CASSRDSNYGYTF. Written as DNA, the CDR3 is TGTGCCAGCAGCCGGGACAGTAACTATGGCTACACCTTC.

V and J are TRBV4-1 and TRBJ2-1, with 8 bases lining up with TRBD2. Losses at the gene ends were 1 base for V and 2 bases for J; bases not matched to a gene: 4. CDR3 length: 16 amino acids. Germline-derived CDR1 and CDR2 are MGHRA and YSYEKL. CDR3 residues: CASSQGAGATYNEQFF. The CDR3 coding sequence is TGCGCCAGCAGCCAAGGAGCGGGGGCCACCTACAATGAGCAGTTCTTC.